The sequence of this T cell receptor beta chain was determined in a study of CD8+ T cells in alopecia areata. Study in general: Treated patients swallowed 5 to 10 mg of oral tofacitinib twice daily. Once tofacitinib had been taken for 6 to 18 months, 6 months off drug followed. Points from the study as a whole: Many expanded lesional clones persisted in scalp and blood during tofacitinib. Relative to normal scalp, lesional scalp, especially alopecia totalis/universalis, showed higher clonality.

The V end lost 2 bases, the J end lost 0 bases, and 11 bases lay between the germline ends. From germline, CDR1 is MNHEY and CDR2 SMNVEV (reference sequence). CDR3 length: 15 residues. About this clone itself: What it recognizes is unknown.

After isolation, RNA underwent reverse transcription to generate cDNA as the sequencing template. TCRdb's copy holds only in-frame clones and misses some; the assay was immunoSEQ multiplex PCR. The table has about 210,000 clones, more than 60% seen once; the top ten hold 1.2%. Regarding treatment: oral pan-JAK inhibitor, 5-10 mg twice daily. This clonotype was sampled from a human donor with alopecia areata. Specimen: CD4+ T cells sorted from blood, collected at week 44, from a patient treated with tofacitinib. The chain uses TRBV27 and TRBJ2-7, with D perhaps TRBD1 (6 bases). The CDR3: CASSLANRDSYEQYF. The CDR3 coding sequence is TGTGCCAGCAGTTTAGCAAACAGGGACTCCTACGAGCAGTACTTC.